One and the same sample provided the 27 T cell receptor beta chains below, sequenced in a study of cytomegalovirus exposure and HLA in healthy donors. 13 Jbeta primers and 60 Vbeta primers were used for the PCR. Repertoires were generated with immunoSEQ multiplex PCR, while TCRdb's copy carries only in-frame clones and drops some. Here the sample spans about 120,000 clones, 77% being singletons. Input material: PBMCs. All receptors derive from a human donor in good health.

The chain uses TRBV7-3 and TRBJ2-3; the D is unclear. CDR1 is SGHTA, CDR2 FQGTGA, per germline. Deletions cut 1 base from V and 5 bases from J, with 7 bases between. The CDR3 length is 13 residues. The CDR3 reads CASSLNFRDTQYF. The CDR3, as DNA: TGTGCCAGCAGCTTAAATTTCCGAGATACGCAGTATTTT. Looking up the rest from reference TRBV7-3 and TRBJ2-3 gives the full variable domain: GAGVSQTPSNKVTEKGKYVELRCDPISGHTALYWYRQSLGQGPEFLIYFQGTGAADDSGLPNDRFFAVRPEGSVSTLKIQRTERGDSAVYLCASSLNFRDTQYFGPGTRLTVL.

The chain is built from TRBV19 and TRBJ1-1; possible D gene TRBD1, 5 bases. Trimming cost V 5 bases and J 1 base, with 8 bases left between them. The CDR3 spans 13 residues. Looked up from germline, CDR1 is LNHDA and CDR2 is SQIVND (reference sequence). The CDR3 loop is CASSPQGNTEAFF. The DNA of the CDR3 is TGTGCCAGTAGTCCCCAGGGGAACACTGAAGCTTTCTTT.

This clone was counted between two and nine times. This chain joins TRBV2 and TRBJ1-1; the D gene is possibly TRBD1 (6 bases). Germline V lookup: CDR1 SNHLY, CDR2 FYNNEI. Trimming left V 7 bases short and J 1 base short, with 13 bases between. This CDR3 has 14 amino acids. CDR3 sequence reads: CASKRGQTNTEAFF. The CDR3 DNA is TGTGCCAGCAAGAGAGGACAGACGAACACTGAAGCTTTCTTT.

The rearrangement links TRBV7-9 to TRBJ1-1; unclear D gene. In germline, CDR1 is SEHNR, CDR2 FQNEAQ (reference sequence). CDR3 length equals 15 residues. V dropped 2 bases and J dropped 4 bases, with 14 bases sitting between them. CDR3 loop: CASSLSTGGTTEAFF. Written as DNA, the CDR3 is TGTGCCAGCAGCTTATCTACCGGAGGTACCACTGAAGCTTTCTTT.

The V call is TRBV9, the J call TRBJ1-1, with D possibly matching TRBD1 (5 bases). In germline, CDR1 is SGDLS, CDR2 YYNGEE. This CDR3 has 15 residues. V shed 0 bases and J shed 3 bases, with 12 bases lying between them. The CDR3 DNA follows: TGTGCCAGCAGCGTAGCGGCAGGCAGGGACACTGAAGCTTTCTTT. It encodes CASSVAAGRDTEAFF.

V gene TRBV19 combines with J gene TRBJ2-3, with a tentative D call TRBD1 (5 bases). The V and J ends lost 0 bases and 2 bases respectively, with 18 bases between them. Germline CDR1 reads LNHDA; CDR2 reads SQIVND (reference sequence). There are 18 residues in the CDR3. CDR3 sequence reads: CASSIDGSINGATDTQYF. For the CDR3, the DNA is TGTGCCAGTAGTATAGATGGGTCGATAAATGGGGCCACAGATACGCAGTATTTT.

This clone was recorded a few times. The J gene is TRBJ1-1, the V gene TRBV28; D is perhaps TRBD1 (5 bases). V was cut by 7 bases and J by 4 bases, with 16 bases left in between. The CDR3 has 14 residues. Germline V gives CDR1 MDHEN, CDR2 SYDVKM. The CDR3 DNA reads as TGTGCCAGCAAAGACCCCCCGGGGGGCACTGAAGCTTTCTTT. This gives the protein CASKDPPGGTEAFF.

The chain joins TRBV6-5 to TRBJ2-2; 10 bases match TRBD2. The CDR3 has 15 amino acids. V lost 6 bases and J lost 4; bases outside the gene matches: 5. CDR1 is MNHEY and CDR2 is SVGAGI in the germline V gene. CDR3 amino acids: CASSSSGRGTGELFF. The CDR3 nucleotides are TGTGCCAGCAGCTCTAGCGGGAGAGGCACCGGGGAGCTGTTTTTT.

CDR3 in amino acids: CSVPPGGNEQFF. DNA for the CDR3: TGCAGCGTGCCCCCGGGGGGGAATGAGCAGTTCTTC. The V gene is TRBV29-1, the J gene TRBJ2-1; TRBD2 matches 8 bases. This CDR3 has 12 residues. Germline V gene lookup returns CDR1 SQVTM and CDR2 ANQGSEA. Unmatched junction bases numbered 5, after V lost 6 bases and J lost 7 bases.

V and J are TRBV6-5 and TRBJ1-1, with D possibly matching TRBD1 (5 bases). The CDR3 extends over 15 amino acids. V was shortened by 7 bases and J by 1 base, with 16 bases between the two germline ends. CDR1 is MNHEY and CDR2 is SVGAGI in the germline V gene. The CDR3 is CASTPGRVTNTEAFF. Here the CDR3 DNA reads TGTGCCAGCACCCCAGGGAGGGTGACGAACACTGAAGCTTTCTTT.

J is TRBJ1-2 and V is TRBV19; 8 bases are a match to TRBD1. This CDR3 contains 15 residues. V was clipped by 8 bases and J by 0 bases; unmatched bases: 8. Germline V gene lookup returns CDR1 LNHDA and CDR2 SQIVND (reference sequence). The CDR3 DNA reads TGTGCCAGTGTACCGACAGGGGAGACTAACTATGGCTACACCTTC. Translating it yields CASVPTGETNYGYTF.

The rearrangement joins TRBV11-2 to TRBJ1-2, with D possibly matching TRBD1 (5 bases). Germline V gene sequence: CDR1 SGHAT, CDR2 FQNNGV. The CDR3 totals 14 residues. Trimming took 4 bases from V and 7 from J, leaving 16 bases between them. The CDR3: CASSSAGQGSGYTF. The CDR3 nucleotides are TGTGCCAGCAGCTCCGCGGGGCAGGGAAGTGGCTACACCTTC.

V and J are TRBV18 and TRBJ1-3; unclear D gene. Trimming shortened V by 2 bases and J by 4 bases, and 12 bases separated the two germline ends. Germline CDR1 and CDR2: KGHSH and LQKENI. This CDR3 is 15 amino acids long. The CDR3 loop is CASSPGLSLGNTIYF. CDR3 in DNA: TGTGCCAGCTCACCAGGGCTCTCACTCGGAAACACCATATATTTT.

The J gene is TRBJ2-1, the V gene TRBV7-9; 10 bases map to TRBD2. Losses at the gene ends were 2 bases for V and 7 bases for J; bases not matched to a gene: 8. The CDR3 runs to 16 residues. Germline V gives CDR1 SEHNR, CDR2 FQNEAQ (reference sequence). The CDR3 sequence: CASSLIGTSVGNEQFF. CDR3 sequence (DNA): TGTGCCAGCAGCTTAATAGGGACTAGCGTGGGTAATGAGCAGTTCTTC. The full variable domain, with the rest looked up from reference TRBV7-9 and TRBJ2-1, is DTGVSQNPRHKITKRGQNVTFRCDPISEHNRLYWYRQTLGQGPEFLTYFQNEAQLEKSRLLSDRFSAERPKGSFSTLEIQRTEQGDSAMYLCASSLIGTSVGNEQFFGPGTRLTVL.

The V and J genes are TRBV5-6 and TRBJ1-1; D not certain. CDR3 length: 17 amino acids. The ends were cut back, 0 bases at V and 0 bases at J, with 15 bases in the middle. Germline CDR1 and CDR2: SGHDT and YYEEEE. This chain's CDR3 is CASSLGPGATLNTEAFF. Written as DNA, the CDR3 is TGTGCCAGCAGCTTGGGGCCGGGTGCCACTTTGAACACTGAAGCTTTCTTT.

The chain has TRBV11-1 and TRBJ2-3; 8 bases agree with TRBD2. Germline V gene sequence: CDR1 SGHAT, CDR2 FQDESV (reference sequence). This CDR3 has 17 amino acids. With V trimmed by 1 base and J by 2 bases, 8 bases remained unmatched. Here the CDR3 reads CASSLVATSGFTDTQYF. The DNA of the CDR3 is TGTGCCAGCAGCTTAGTCGCTACTAGCGGATTCACAGATACGCAGTATTTT.

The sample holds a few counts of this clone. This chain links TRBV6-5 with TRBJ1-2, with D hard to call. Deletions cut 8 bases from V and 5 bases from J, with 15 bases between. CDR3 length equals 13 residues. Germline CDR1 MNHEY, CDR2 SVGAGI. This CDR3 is CASGPGDFYGYTF. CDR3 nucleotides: TGTGCCAGCGGACCCGGGGATTTTTATGGCTACACCTTC.

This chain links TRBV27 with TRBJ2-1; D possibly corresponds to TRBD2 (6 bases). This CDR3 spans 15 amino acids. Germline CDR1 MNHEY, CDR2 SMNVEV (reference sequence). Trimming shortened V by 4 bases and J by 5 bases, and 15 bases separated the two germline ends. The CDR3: CASSSRGAGNNEQFF. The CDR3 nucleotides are TGTGCCAGCAGTTCCCGAGGGGCGGGGAACAATGAGCAGTTCTTC.

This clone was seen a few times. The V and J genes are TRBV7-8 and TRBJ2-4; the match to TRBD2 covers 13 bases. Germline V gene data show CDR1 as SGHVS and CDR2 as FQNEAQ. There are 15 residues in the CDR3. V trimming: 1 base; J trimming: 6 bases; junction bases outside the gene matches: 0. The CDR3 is CASSLGTSGRNIQYF. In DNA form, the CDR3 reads TGTGCCAGCAGCTTAGGGACTAGCGGGAGAAACATTCAGTACTTC.

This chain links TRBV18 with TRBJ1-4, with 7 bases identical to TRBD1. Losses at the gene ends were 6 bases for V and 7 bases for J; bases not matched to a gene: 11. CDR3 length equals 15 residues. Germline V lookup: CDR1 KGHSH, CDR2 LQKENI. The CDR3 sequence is CASSPNRGRSEKLFF. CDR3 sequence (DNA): TGTGCCAGCTCGCCAAACAGGGGACGGAGTGAAAAACTGTTTTTT. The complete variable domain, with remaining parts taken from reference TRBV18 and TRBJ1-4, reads NAGVMQNPRHLVRRRGQEARLRCSPMKGHSHVYWYRQLPEEGLKFMVYLQKENIIDESGMPKERFSAEFPKEGPSILRIQQVVRGDSAAYFCASSPNRGRSEKLFFGSGTQLSVL.

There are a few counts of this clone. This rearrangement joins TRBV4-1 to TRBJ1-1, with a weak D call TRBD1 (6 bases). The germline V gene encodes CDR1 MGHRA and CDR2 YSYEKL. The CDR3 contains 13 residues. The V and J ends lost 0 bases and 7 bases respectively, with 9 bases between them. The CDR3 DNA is TGCGCCAGCAGCCAAGATTTCAGGGGTGAAGCTTTCTTT. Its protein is CASSQDFRGEAFF.

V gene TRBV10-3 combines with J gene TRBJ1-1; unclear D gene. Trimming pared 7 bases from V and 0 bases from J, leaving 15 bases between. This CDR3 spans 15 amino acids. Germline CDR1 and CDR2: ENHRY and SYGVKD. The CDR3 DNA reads TGTGCCATCAAAGCCGAACCCGAGCTGAACACTGAAGCTTTCTTT. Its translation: CAIKAEPELNTEAFF.

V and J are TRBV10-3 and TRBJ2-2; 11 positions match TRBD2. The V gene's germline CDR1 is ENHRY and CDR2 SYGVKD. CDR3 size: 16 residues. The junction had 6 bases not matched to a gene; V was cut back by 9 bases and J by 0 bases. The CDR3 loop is CAIRSSGRANTGELFF. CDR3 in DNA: TGTGCCATAAGGAGTAGCGGGAGGGCGAACACCGGGGAGCTGTTTTTT.

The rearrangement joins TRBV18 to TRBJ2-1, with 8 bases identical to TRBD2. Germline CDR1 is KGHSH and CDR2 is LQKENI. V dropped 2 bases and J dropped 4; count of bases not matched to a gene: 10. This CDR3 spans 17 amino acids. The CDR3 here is CASSPVSSGMGYNEQFF. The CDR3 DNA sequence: TGTGCCAGCTCACCAGTTAGTAGCGGGATGGGGTACAATGAGCAGTTCTTC.

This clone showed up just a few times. The CDR3 nucleotides read TGTGCCAGCAGCGCGGGGGGACAGTTATACAAGAACACTGAAGCTTTCTTT. Protein sequence: CASSAGGQLYKNTEAFF. The chain uses TRBV28 and TRBJ1-1; 7 nucleotides agree with TRBD1. The germline V gene encodes CDR1 MDHEN and CDR2 SYDVKM. The CDR3 length is 17 residues. V shed 6 bases and J 1 base; nucleotides not matched to a gene: 14. The complete variable domain, with remaining parts taken from reference TRBV28 and TRBJ1-1, reads DVKVTQSSRYLVKRTGEKVFLECVQDMDHENMFWYRQDPGLGLRLIYFSYDVKMKEKGDIPEGYSVSREKKERFSLILESASTNQTSMYLCASSAGGQLYKNTEAFFGQGTRLTVV.

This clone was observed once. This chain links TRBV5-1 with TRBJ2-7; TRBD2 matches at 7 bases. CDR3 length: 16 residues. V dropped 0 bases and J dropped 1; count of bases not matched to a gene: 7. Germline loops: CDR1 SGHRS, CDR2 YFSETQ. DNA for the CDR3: TGCGCCAGCAGCTTGGGGACTAGTGGGGTTTCCTACGAGCAGTACTTC. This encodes CASSLGTSGVSYEQYF.

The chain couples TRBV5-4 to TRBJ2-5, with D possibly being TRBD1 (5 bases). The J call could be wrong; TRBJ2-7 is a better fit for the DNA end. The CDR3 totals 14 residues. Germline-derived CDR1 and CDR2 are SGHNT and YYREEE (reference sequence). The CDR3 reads CASSLDRLSYEQYF. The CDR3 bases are TGTGCCAGCAGCTTGGACAGGCTCTCCTACGAGCAGTACTTC.